This section outlines one T cell receptor beta chain sequence together with its context. Trimming cost V 4 bases and J 5 bases; bases outside gene matches: 5. The CDR3 is 15 amino acids. Germline CDR1 MNHEY, CDR2 SMNVEV (reference sequence). The data are from a study of cytomegalovirus exposure and HLA in healthy donors. The primer mix had 60 Vbeta and 13 Jbeta primers. Assay used: immunoSEQ multiplex PCR; TCRdb lists only in-frame clones, some missing. This sample carries 200,000 to 250,000 clones, around 77% of them seen once, and the ten largest clones take less than 3%. Sequencing input: PBMCs. The V and J genes are TRBV27 and TRBJ2-5; 12 bases align to TRBD2. The TCR sequence derives from a woman younger than 45 in good health and CMV-seronegative. The CDR3 coding sequence is TGTGCCAGCAGTTCTAGCGGGAGGGCCTTGGAGACCCAGTACTTC. It encodes CASSSSGRALETQYF.